A selection of T cell receptor beta chains follows, all from one sample in a study of cytomegalovirus exposure and HLA in healthy donors. Clones were sequenced by immunoSEQ multiplex PCR, and TCRdb holds only the in-frame ones, with some missing. The sample lists 150,000 to 200,000 clones; roughly 86% were seen once. Sequencing was performed on PBMCs. The receptor source for this set is a young man in good health and CMV-seropositive. Each CDR3 is given without its conserved first and last residue.

V gene	J gene	CDR3 protein
TRBV19	TRBJ1-4	ASSGWGNPIF
TRBV5-1	TRBJ2-3	ASSLVQYRVVGTDTQY
TRBV5-1	TRBJ2-1	ASSLGQASYNEQF
TRBV11-2	TRBJ1-4	ASSRQFTNEKLF
TRBV6-6	TRBJ2-2	ASEVELAATGELF
TRBV6-5	TRBJ2-1	ASSSGDEQF
TRBV9	TRBJ1-2	ASSAPTGSNRYGYT
TRBV5-6	TRBJ1-4	ASSLDNLREKLF
TRBV9	TRBJ2-2	ASSALEGVGELF
TRBV4-2	TRBJ2-7	ASSQESKGSDEQY
TRBV10-1	TRBJ2-1	ASSTGSTHNEQF
TRBV7-8	TRBJ1-3	ASSLAQGAQGNTIY
TRBV28	TRBJ2-7	ASSELGASVDYEQY
TRBV7-6	TRBJ2-1	ASRLLAGSDNEQF
TRBV4-2	TRBJ1-1	ASSQGGGGTEAF
TRBV18	TRBJ2-7	ASSPGGDFSYEQY
TRBV7-9	TRBJ1-1	ASSDSRAF
TRBV28	TRBJ2-7	ASSVPGTSGSGDEQY
TRBV29-1	TRBJ1-2	SAAGSLNYGYT
TRBV27	TRBJ2-2	ASSLSLSSGELF
TRBV28	TRBJ2-1	ASSPSGEQF
TRBV16	TRBJ2-6	ASSLTGPGANVLT
TRBV4-3	TRBJ2-5	ASSQGGTGEETQY
TRBV5-6	TRBJ1-1	ASSWGVLEAF
TRBV11-2	TRBJ2-1	ASSSRQGASEQF
TRBV28	TRBJ1-5	ATSVRGERYQPQH
TRBV2	TRBJ1-1	ASSPSDRKAF
TRBV5-1	TRBJ1-2	ASSSAGYGYT
TRBV7-2	TRBJ2-3	ASSEAGGGVQY
TRBV13	TRBJ1-4	ASSLEGQGRSYEKLF
TRBV4-1	TRBJ2-7	ASSQDRGQYEQY
TRBV7-9	TRBJ2-4	ASTSGTDENIQY
TRBV29-1	TRBJ1-2	SVDRGYGYT
TRBV7-3	TRBJ2-1	ASSPKLAPPVNEQF
TRBV6-1	TRBJ2-3	ASSEVPADTQY
TRBV9	TRBJ1-2	ASTSPPGDYGYT
TRBV5-5	TRBJ1-1	ASSFFGAPNTEAF
TRBV4-1	TRBJ1-3	ASSQPRETDLKRHTIY
TRBV29-1	TRBJ2-5	SVEAGVTETQY
TRBV6-5	TRBJ2-1	ASSRSRGGIDEQF